This record covers a single TCR beta chain. The ends lost 3 bases at V and 3 bases at J; junction bases unmatched: 4. CDR1 and CDR2 from the germline V gene are DFQATT and SNEGSKA (reference sequence). The CDR3 loop spans 15 amino acids. TCRdb re-called the PCR reads through MiXCR. In the table there are 26,000 or so clones, 16% of which are singletons. All patients were treatment-naive before thyroid surgery. This specimen belongs to a study of metastatic and nonmetastatic thyroid tumors. This chain connects TRBV20-1 to TRBJ2-7; 14 nucleotides line up with TRBD2. The sample consisted of blood. The sequence derives from a male donor with papillary thyroid cancer or a benign thyroid nodule (not recorded which). Some clones in this sample may be carry-over from other donors' samples. The CDR3 loop is CSASATSGRDYEQYF. CDR3 sequence (DNA): TGCAGTGCTAGTGCGACTAGCGGGAGGGACTACGAGCAGTACTTC.